The entry below gives a single T cell receptor (beta chain) sequence along with its context. This specimen belongs to a study of blood T cell repertoires in COVID-19. Study overall: PBMCs, B-cell-depleted T cells, or T cells were the source of the cDNA or gDNA that made up the material.

Assay used: immunoSEQ multiplex PCR; TCRdb lists only in-frame clones, some missing. Counted here are a few hundred thousand clones, 90% occurring once; the ten biggest clones make up around 1.9%. CDR3 length: 15 residues. V lost 4 bases, J lost 0 bases, and 8 bases lay in between. The germline V gene encodes CDR1 SGDLS and CDR2 YYNGEE. The chain has TRBV9 and TRBJ1-6; the D is unclear. The material sequenced was peripheral blood. This receptor was taken from a woman aged 55-70 years with COVID-19, enrolled during active disease. CDR3 sequence: CASSIEASYNSPLHF. The CDR3 DNA is TGTGCCAGCAGCATCGAAGCCTCCTATAATTCACCCCTCCACTTT.